This passage covers 16 T cell receptor beta chains from one sample sequenced in a study of OX40 agonist ivuxolimab in advanced cancers. The library was generated by the immunoSEQ multiplex PCR assay. TCRdb's version of the immuneACCESS table is confined to in-frame rearrangements and falls short of the full clone set. An unresolved V gene accounts for under half of the shortfall where checked; the remainder is of unknown origin. This sample lists some 39,000 clones; over 80% were detected once. Of the sample, 6% falls within the top ten clones. The sample consisted of CD4+ or CD8+ T cells sorted from blood, taken in a trial of the OX40 agonist ivuxolimab. The receptors shown here come from an adult with an advanced solid tumor such as melanoma, head and neck, liver or kidney cancer.

This clone was counted once. The chain employs TRBV14 and TRBJ2-1, with a weak D call TRBD1 (6 bases). V was shortened by 2 bases and J by 5 bases, with 31 bases between the two germline ends. The CDR3 has 21 residues. Germline V gene sequence: CDR1 SGHDN, CDR2 FVKESK. CDR3 protein: CASSQRPTTRAGDRDHNEQFF. CDR3 nucleotides: TGTGCCAGCAGCCAACGGCCAACGACAAGGGCAGGGGACCGGGACCACAATGAGCAGTTCTTC.

The rearrangement uses TRBV11-1 and TRBJ1-2; maybe TRBD1 (5 bases). The CDR3 consists of 14 residues. CDR1 and CDR2 (germline): SGHAT, FQDESV (reference sequence). The V end was cut by 5 bases, the J end by 3 bases, with 13 bases between. The CDR3 is CASSHGDRDYGYTF. The CDR3, as DNA: TGTGCCAGCAGCCATGGCGACAGAGACTATGGCTACACCTTC.

The chain has TRBV5-1 and TRBJ1-4; D gene uncertain. Germline CDR1 and CDR2: SGHRS and YFSETQ. V shed 4 bases and J shed 7 bases, with 23 bases lying between them. The CDR3 spans 17 residues. The CDR3 DNA reads TGCGCCAGCAGCCGCACCGGACCGTCATTGGACTTTGAAAAACTGTTTTTT. This encodes CASSRTGPSLDFEKLFF.

The V gene is TRBV18, the J gene TRBJ1-2, with D perhaps matching TRBD1 (6 bases). CDR1 KGHSH and CDR2 LQKENI come from the germline V gene. The V end was cut by 2 bases, the J end by 3 bases, with 13 bases between. The CDR3 length is 15 residues. The CDR3 DNA reads TGTGCCAGCTCACCAGTCAGCGGGGGCGACTATGGCTACACCTTC. Its translation: CASSPVSGGDYGYTF.

V usage is TRBV18 and J usage is TRBJ1-1; a possible D gene is TRBD1 (6 bases). Germline V gene lookup returns CDR1 KGHSH and CDR2 LQKENI. The V end was cut by 6 bases, the J end by 2 bases, with 10 bases between. CDR3 length: 13 amino acids. CDR3 sequence reads: CASSQGSNTEAFF. The CDR3 coding sequence is TGTGCCAGCTCCCAGGGGAGCAACACTGAAGCTTTCTTT.

This chain uses TRBV4-2 with TRBJ2-2, with D possibly being TRBD2 (6 bases). V dropped 1 base and J dropped 0 bases, with 15 bases sitting between them. This CDR3 spans 18 amino acids. Per the germline V gene, CDR1 is LGHNA and CDR2 is YNFKEQ. CDR3 amino acids: CASSQGGVAGTNTGELFF. CDR3 bases: TGTGCCAGCAGCCAAGGTGGGGTCGCGGGGACGAACACCGGGGAGCTGTTTTTT.

V and J are TRBV10-3 and TRBJ2-7; 8 nucleotides match TRBD1. The CDR3 length is 14 residues. Trimming cost V 1 base and J 6 bases; bases outside gene matches: 5. The germline CDR1 and CDR2 sequences are ENHRY and SYGVKD. The CDR3 DNA reads TGTGCCATCAGTGAGTGGCAGGGGGCGGGCGAGCAGTACTTC. Translating it yields CAISEWQGAGEQYF.

The V and J genes are TRBV10-3 and TRBJ2-1; 7 bases map to TRBD1. The V segment lost 3 bases and the J segment 0 bases; nucleotides outside the gene matches: 5. The CDR3 sequence is 16 residues long. Germline V gene sequence: CDR1 ENHRY, CDR2 SYGVKD. The CDR3 DNA is TGTGCCATCAGTGACCAACAGGGGAGCTCCTACAATGAGCAGTTCTTC. This gives the protein CAISDQQGSSYNEQFF.

The rearrangement links TRBV13 to TRBJ2-1, with D perhaps TRBD1 or TRBD2 (5 bases each). The CDR3 loop spans 16 amino acids. V dropped 1 base and J dropped 7 bases, with 17 bases sitting between them. CDR1 is PRHDT and CDR2 is FYEKMQ in the germline V gene (reference sequence). In DNA, the CDR3 is TGTGCCAGCAGCTTAGCCAGGTGGGGCCGGGGTAATGAGCAGTTCTTC. The encoded protein is CASSLARWGRGNEQFF.

This clone was seen a few times. The gene calls are TRBV2 and TRBJ2-2; 11 bases are a match to TRBD2. The V gene end was trimmed by 4 bases and the J gene end by 4 bases; junction bases not matched to a gene: 5. The germline V gene has CDR1 SNHLY and CDR2 FYNNEI. The CDR3 contains 16 residues. Written as DNA, the CDR3 is TGTGCCAGCAGTGTTCTTAGCGGGAGGGGCACCGGGGAGCTGTTTTTT. It is translated as CASSVLSGRGTGELFF.

This clone appeared once. The chain has TRBV25-1 and TRBJ1-5; 11 bases map to TRBD1. The CDR3 runs to 14 residues. Germline V lookup: CDR1 MGHDK, CDR2 SYGVNS. The CDR3 coding sequence is TGTCCTAATAACCGGGACAGGGGGGATCAGCCCCAGCATTTT. As protein: CPNNRDRGDQPQHF.

The chain uses TRBV6-1 and TRBJ2-3, with TRBD1 as a possible D gene (5 bases). The CDR3 extends over 14 amino acids. Per germline, CDR1 MNHNS and CDR2 SASEGT. With 2 bases removed from V and 1 base from J, the gap between germline ends came to 7 bases. CDR3 sequence reads: CASSELGGTDTQYF. CDR3 nucleotides: TGTGCCAGCAGTGAACTAGGGGGCACAGATACGCAGTATTTT.

The chain couples TRBV20-1 to TRBJ1-2, with D tentatively TRBD1 (5 bases). V lost 7 bases, J lost 2 bases, and 8 bases lay in between. This CDR3 spans 11 amino acids. Germline V lookup: CDR1 DFQATT, CDR2 SNEGSKA (reference sequence). The chain's CDR3 is CSGAGNYGYTF. CDR3 nucleotide sequence: TGCAGTGGGGCAGGGAACTATGGCTACACCTTC.

The rearrangement uses TRBV7-9 and TRBJ2-1; TRBD1 agrees at 12 bases. The CDR3 totals 16 residues. CDR1 is SEHNR and CDR2 is FQNEAQ in the germline V gene (reference sequence). V was pared by 2 bases and J by 7 bases, with 6 bases of the junction left unmatched. The DNA of the CDR3 is TGTGCCAGCAGCTTATACTCGGGACAGGGGGCAAATGAGCAGTTCTTC. This sequence encodes CASSLYSGQGANEQFF.

This chain uses TRBV10-3 with TRBJ2-3; tentatively, D is TRBD2 (5 bases). The V and J ends lost 5 bases and 0 bases respectively, with 12 bases between them. CDR1 and CDR2 from the germline V gene are ENHRY and SYGVKD. The CDR3 sequence is 15 residues long. The CDR3 nucleotides read TGTGCCATCAGTCTTAGCGTATCTAGCACAGATACGCAGTATTTT. It translates to CAISLSVSSTDTQYF.

The V and J genes are TRBV5-4 and TRBJ2-5, with TRBD2 identical over 10 bases. Germline-derived CDR1 and CDR2 are SGHNT and YYREEE (reference sequence). This CDR3 comprises 14 residues. The V gene end was trimmed by 4 bases and the J gene end by 4 bases; junction bases not matched to a gene: 4. In nucleotides, the CDR3 is TGTGCCAGCAGCGGAGTAGCGGGAGGAGAGACCCAGTACTTC. The encoded protein is CASSGVAGGETQYF.